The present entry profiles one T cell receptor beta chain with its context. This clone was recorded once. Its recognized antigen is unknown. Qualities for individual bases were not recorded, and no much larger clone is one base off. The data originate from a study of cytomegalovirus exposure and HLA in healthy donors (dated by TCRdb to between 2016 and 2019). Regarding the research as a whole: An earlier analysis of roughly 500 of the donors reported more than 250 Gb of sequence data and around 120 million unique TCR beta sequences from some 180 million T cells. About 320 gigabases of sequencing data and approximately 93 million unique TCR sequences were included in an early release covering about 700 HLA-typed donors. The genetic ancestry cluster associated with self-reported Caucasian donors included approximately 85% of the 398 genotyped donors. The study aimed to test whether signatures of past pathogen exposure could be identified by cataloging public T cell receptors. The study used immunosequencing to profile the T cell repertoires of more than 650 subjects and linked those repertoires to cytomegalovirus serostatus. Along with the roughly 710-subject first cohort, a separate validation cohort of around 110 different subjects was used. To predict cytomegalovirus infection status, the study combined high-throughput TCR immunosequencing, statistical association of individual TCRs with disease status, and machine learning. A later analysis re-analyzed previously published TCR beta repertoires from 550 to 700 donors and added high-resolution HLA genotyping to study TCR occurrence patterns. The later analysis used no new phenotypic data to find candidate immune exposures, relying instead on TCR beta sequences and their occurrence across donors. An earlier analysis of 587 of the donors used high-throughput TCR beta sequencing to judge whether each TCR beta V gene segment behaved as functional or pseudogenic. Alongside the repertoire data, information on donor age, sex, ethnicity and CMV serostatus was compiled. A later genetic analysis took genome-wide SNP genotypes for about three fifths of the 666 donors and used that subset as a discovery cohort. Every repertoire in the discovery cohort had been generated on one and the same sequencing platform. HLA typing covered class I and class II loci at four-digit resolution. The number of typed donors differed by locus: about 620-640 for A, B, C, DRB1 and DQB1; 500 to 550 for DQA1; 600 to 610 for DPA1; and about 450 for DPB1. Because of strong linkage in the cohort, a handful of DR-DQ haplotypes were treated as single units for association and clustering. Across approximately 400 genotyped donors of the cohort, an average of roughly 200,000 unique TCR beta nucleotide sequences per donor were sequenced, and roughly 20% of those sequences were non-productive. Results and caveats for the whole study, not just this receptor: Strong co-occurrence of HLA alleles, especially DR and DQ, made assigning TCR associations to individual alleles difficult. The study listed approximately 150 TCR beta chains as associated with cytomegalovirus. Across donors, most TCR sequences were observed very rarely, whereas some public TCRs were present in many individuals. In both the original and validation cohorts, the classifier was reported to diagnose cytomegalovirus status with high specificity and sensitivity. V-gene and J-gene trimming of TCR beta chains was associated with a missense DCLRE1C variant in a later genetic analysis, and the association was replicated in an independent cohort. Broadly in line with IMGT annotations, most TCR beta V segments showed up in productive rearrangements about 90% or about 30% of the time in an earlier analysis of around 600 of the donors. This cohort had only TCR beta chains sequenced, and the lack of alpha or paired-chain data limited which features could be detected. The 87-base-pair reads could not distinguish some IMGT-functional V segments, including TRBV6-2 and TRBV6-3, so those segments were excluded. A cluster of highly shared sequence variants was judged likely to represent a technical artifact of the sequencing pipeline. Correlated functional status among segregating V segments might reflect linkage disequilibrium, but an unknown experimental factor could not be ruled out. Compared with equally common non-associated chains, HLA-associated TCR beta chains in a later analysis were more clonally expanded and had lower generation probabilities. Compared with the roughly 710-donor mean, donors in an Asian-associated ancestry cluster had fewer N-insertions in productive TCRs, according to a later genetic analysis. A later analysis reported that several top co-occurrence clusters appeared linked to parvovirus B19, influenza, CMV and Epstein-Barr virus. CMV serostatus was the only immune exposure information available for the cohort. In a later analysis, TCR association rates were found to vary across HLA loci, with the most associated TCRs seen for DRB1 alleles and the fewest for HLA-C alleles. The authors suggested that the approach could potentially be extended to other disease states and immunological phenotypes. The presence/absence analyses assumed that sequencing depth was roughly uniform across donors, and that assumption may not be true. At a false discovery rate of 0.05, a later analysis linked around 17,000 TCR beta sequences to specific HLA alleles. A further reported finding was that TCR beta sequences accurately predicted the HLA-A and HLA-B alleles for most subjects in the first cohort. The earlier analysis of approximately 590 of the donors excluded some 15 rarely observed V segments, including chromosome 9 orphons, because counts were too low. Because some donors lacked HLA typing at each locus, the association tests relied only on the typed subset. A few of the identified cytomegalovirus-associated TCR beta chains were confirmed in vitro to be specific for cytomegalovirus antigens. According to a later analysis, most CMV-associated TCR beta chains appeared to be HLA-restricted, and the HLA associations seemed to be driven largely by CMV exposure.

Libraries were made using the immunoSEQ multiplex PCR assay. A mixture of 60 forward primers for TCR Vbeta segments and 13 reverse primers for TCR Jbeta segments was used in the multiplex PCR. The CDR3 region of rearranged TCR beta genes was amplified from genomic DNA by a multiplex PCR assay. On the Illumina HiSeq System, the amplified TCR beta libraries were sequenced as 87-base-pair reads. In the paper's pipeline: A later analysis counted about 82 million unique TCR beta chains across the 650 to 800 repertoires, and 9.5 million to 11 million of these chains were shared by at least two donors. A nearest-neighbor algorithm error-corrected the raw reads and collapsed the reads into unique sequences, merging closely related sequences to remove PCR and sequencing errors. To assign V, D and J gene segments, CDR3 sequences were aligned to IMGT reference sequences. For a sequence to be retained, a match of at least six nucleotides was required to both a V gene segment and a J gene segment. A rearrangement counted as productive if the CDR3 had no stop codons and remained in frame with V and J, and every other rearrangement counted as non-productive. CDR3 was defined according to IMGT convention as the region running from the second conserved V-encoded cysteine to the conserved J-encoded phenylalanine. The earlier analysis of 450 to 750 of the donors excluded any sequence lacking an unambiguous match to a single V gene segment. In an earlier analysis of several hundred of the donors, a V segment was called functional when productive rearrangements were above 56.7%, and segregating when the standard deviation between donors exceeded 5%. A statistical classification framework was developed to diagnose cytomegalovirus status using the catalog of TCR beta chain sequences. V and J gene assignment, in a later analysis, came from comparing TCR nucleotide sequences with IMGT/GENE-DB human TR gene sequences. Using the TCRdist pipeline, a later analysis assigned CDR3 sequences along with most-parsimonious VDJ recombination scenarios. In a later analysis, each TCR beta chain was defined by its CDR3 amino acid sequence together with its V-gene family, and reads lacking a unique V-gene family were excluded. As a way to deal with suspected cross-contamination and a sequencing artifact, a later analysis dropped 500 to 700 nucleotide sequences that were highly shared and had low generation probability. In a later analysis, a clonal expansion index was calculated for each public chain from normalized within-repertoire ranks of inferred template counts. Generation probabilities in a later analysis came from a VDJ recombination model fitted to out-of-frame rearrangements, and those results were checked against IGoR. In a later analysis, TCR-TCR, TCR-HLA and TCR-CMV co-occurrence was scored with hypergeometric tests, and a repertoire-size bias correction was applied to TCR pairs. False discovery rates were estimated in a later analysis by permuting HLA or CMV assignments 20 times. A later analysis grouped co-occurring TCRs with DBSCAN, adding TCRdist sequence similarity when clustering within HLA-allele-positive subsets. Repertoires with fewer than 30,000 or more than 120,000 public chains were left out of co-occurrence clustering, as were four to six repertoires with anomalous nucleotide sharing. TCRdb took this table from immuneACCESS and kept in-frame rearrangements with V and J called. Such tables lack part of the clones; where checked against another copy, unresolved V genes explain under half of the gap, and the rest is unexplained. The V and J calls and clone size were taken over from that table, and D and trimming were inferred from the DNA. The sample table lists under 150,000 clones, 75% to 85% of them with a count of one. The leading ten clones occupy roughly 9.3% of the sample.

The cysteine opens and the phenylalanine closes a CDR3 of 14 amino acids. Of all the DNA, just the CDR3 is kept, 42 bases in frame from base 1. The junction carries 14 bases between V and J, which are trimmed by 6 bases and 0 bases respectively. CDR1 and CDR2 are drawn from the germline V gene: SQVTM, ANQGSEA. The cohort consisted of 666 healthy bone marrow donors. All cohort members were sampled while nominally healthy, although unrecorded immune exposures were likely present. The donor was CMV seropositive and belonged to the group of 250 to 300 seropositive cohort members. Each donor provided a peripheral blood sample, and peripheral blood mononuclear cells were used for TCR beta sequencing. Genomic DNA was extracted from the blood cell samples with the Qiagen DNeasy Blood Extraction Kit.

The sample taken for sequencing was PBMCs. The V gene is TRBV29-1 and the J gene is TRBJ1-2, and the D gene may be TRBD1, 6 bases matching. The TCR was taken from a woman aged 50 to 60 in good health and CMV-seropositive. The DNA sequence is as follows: TGCAGCGTGGGAGACAGGAACTCTAACTATGGCTACACCTTC. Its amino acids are CSVGDRNSNYGYTF.